The 11 T cell receptor beta chains reported below all come from one sample, sequenced in a study of blood T cell repertoires in COVID-19. Here immunoSEQ multiplex PCR was the method, and the copy in TCRdb shows in-frame clones only, minus some. The sample includes about 150,000 clones, around 80% seen only once; the top ten take around 15%. Sequencing input: peripheral blood. All receptors derive from a human donor with acute or convalescent COVID-19. The donor label of this sample is uncertain.

This rearrangement joins TRBV2 to TRBJ1-1; possibly TRBD1 for D (6 bases). Germline V gene data show CDR1 as SNHLY and CDR2 as FYNNEI. The CDR3 covers 13 residues. The V end lost 7 bases, the J end lost 4 bases, and 13 bases lay between the germline ends. CDR3 DNA sequence: TGTGCCAGCAATCCCCAAGGGGGCACTGAAGCTTTCTTT. This gives the protein CASNPQGGTEAFF.

This sequence joins TRBV25-1 and TRBJ1-4; TRBD1 might be the D (6 bases). CDR3 length equals 15 residues. The V gene lost 4 bases and the J gene lost 5 bases, with 14 bases spanning the gap. Germline V gives CDR1 MGHDK, CDR2 SYGVNS. CDR3 residues: CASSGRGASNEKLFF. CDR3 sequence (DNA): TGTGCCAGCAGTGGCCGGGGGGCCTCAAATGAAAAACTGTTTTTT.

The J gene is TRBJ1-6, the V gene TRBV19; 9 bases line up with TRBD1. Trimming removed 6 bases from V and 0 bases from J; junction bases left unmatched: 9. Germline values: CDR1 LNHDA, CDR2 SQIVND (reference sequence). The CDR3 has 18 residues. The CDR3 region is CASSLDGQGSSYNSPLHF. DNA of the CDR3: TGTGCCAGTAGCCTCGACGGACAGGGGTCCTCCTATAATTCACCCCTCCACTTT. Complete variable domain (other parts from reference TRBV19 and TRBJ1-6): DGGITQSPKYLFRKEGQNVTLSCEQNLNHDAMYWYRQDPGQGLRLIYYSQIVNDFQKGDIAEGYSVSREKKESFPLTVTSAQKNPTAFYLCASSLDGQGSSYNSPLHFGNGTRLTVT.

The chain employs TRBV11-2 and TRBJ1-2; possible D gene TRBD1, 6 bases. Trimming removed 1 base from V and 7 bases from J, with 10 bases in between. The CDR3 runs to 13 residues. CDR1 and CDR2 from the germline V gene are SGHAT and FQNNGV. This CDR3 is CASSLGGDTGYTF. The CDR3 bases are TGTGCCAGCAGCTTAGGTGGGGACACTGGCTACACCTTC. The full variable domain, with the rest looked up from reference TRBV11-2 and TRBJ1-2, is EAGVAQSPRYKIIEKRQSVAFWCNPISGHATLYWYQQILGQGPKLLIQFQNNGVVDDSQLPKDRFSAERLKGVDSTLKIQPAKLEDSAVYLCASSLGGDTGYTFGSGTRLTVV.

The chain couples TRBV3-1 (or the pseudogene TRBV3-2) to TRBJ1-6; 7 bases line up with TRBD1. Germline CDR1 and CDR2: LGHDT and YNNKEL (reference sequence). The V gene end was trimmed by 0 bases and the J gene end by 10 bases; junction bases not matched to a gene: 6. This CDR3 has 15 residues. Written as DNA, the CDR3 is TGTGCCAGCAGCCAAGAGGACAGGAAGGGATCACCCCTCCACTTT. It yields the protein CASSQEDRKGSPLHF.

The V and J genes are TRBV6-5 and TRBJ1-2; 7 positions agree with TRBD1. The V gene's germline CDR1 is MNHEY and CDR2 SVGAGI. The CDR3 has 14 amino acids. Losses at the gene ends were 2 bases for V and 5 bases for J; bases not matched to a gene: 5. DNA for the CDR3: TGTGCCAGCAGTTACGCCGGGACAGTTTATGGCTACACCTTC. Protein sequence: CASSYAGTVYGYTF.

There are a few counts of this clone. Different DNA sequences within this sample yield the same CDR3. This rearrangement joins TRBV7-2 to TRBJ2-7, with 9 positions matching TRBD2. The CDR3 consists of 15 residues. V was clipped by 2 bases and J by 0 bases; unmatched bases: 2. Germline CDR1 and CDR2: SGHTA and FQGNSA. CDR3 amino acids: CASSLLAGASYEQYF. CDR3 DNA: TGTGCCAGCAGCTTATTAGCGGGGGCCTCCTACGAGCAGTACTTC.

This clone was detected once. The rearrangement links TRBV7-9 to TRBJ1-2, with TRBD1 matching 8 bases. Trimming at V came to 4 bases and at J to 8 bases, leaving 12 bases not matched to a gene. CDR3 length: 15 amino acids. The V gene's germline CDR1 is SEHNR and CDR2 FQNEAQ (reference sequence). The CDR3 is CASSSTGEAIWGYTF. In nucleotides, the CDR3 is TGTGCCAGCAGCTCGACAGGGGAAGCGATTTGGGGCTACACCTTC.

The J gene is TRBJ2-1, the V gene TRBV5-1; TRBD2 might be the D (6 bases). This CDR3 has 12 residues. CDR1 is SGHRS and CDR2 is YFSETQ in the germline V gene. The V gene lost 3 bases and the J gene lost 5 bases, with 6 bases spanning the gap. The CDR3 coding sequence is TGCGCCAGCAGCTGGAGGGACAATGAGCAGTTCTTC. Translation gives CASSWRDNEQFF.

This chain uses TRBV5-1 with TRBJ1-1, with TRBD1 as a possible D gene (5 bases). V dropped 3 bases and J dropped 5 bases, with 14 bases sitting between them. The CDR3 is 14 residues long. Germline-derived CDR1 and CDR2 are SGHRS and YFSETQ. CDR3 sequence reads: CASSYLSGGTEAFF. The CDR3 DNA is TGCGCCAGCAGCTATTTATCCGGGGGGACTGAAGCTTTCTTT.

The rearrangement uses TRBV7-7 and TRBJ2-5; D is perhaps TRBD2 (7 bases). The V gene lost 4 bases and the J gene lost 4 bases, with 13 bases spanning the gap. This CDR3 has 14 residues. Germline V gives CDR1 SSHAT, CDR2 FNYEAQ (reference sequence). This CDR3 is CASSSGLGGETQYF. The CDR3 DNA reads as TGTGCCAGCAGCTCAGGACTAGGGGGAGAGACCCAGTACTTC.